In its sample, the clone carrying this TCR beta chain was seen many times. This sample was taken from a study of T cells in Graves' hyperthyroidism and ophthalmopathy. TCR beta CDR3 region amplification was performed from RNA transcripts. The HTBI primer set drove a first-round RT-PCR of the TCR CDR3. TCRdb called the multiplex PCR reads again in MiXCR, with one record for every CDR3 protein. The repertoire consists of about 570,000 distinct CDR3 sequences, with approximately 14% occurring once and the leading ten covering 11% to 15%. The V gene's germline CDR1 is MDHEN and CDR2 SYDVKM. The CDR3 covers 14 residues. Deletions cut 8 bases from V and 4 bases from J, with 15 bases between.

The rearrangement joins TRBV28 to TRBJ2-1, with D possibly TRBD1 on 7 matching bases. The sequencing sample was made of blood. The source is a middle-aged woman with Graves' hyperthyroidism. CDR3 sequence (DNA): TGTGCCAGCGGTGACAGGGAGGCATACAATGAGCAGTTCTTC. It yields the protein CASGDREAYNEQFF.